Listed below are T cell receptor beta chains from one sample, sequenced in a study of blood T cell repertoires in COVID-19. Using immunoSEQ multiplex PCR, the repertoire was profiled, and TCRdb retains in-frame clones only, with some absent. The sample records 150,000 to 200,000 clones, more than 80% being singletons. The sample comprised peripheral blood. The receptors here all came from a woman aged 55-75 years with COVID-19, enrolled during active disease. The CDR3 runs from the conserved cysteine through the conserved F or W. D genes are given only for firm matches. A clone size is listed for some rows: how often the clone was seen (once, few, many), or a class if it is expanded.

- | TRBJ1-2 | - | TRBV18 | 15 | CASSPPGAGLYGYTF | TGTGCCAGCTCACCACCGGGGGCCGGCCTCTATGGCTACACCTTC
- | TRBJ1-5 | - | TRBV5-5 | 15 | CASSLRGVSNQPQHF | TGTGCCAGCAGCTTGCGGGGTGTAAGCAATCAGCCCCAGCATTTT
- | TRBJ1-4 | TRBD1 | TRBV15 | 16 | CATSRLDRWSSEKLFF | TGTGCCACCAGCAGATTGGACAGGTGGAGTAGTGAAAAACTGTTTTTT
- | TRBJ1-2 | TRBD1 | TRBV4-3 | 17 | CASSQVDFGTGNYGYTF | TGCGCCAGCAGCCAAGTCGACTTCGGGACAGGCAACTATGGCTACACCTTC
- | TRBJ1-3 | - | TRBV9 | 14 | CASSAGRRGNTIYF | TGTGCCAGCAGCGCAGGCCGAAGGGGAAACACCATATATTTT
- | TRBJ1-2 | - | TRBV7-8 | 13 | CASSLGLGYGYTF | TGTGCCAGCAGCTTAGGGCTTGGCTATGGCTACACCTTC
few | TRBJ2-2 | TRBD2 | TRBV7-3 | 16 | CASSLTSGGNTGELFF | TGTGCCAGCAGCTTAACTAGCGGGGGGAACACCGGGGAGCTGTTTTTT
few | TRBJ1-1 | - | TRBV6-2/TRBV6-3 | 13 | CASSAGRKVEAFF | TGTGCCAGCAGTGCGGGACGAAAGGTTGAAGCTTTCTTT
- | TRBJ1-2 | TRBD1 | TRBV6-6 | 16 | CASSSDRVGVRYGYTF | TGTGCCAGCAGTTCGGACAGGGTGGGGGTGCGGTATGGCTACACCTTC
- | TRBJ2-1 | - | TRBV7-2 | 15 | CASSASRGRNNEQFF | TGTGCCAGCAGTGCCTCGCGGGGCAGGAACAATGAGCAGTTCTTC
- | TRBJ1-1 | - | TRBV12-2 | 12 | CASRVTGGIAFF | TGTGCAAGTCGCGTGACAGGGGGAATAGCTTTCTTT
once | TRBJ2-1 | TRBD1 | TRBV15 | 16 | CATSRVPGTGYNEQFF | TGTGCCACCAGCAGAGTCCCCGGGACAGGGTACAATGAGCAGTTCTTC
- | TRBJ2-5 | TRBD2 | TRBV7-2 | 15 | CASSFGPTSAETQYF | TGTGCCAGCAGCTTCGGCCCCACTAGCGCGGAGACCCAGTACTTC
- | TRBJ2-3 | TRBD2 | TRBV19 | 15 | CASSIGSGGTDTQYF | TGTGCCAGTAGTATAGGCAGCGGGGGGACAGATACGCAGTATTTT
- | TRBJ2-6 | TRBD1 | TRBV18 | 18 | CASSPPGTGTSGANVLTF | TGTGCCAGCTCACCACCCGGGACAGGGACCTCTGGGGCCAACGTCCTGACTTTC
- | TRBJ1-5 | - | TRBV19 | 15 | CASSIGGGSNQPQHF | TGTGCCAGTAGTATAGGTGGCGGTAGCAATCAGCCCCAGCATTTT
- | TRBJ1-5 | TRBD1 | TRBV5-1 | 14 | CASSLEGGGEPQHF | TGCGCCAGCAGCTTGGAAGGGGGCGGGGAGCCCCAGCATTTT
- | TRBJ1-2 | - | TRBV4-1 | 15 | CASSQDRGALGSYTF | TGCGCCAGCAGCCAAGACCGGGGGGCTTTAGGAAGCTACACCTTC
- | TRBJ1-2 | TRBD1 | TRBV5-1 | 14 | CASSLAGGNYGYTF | TGCGCCAGCAGCTTGGCAGGGGGGAACTATGGCTACACCTTC
- | TRBJ1-1 | - | TRBV19 | 15 | CASSTSGTLNTEAFF | TGTGCCAGTAGTACTTCCGGGACTCTGAACACTGAAGCTTTCTTT
- | TRBJ2-5 | TRBD2 | TRBV7-8 | 15 | CASSVTGTSGETQYF | TGTGCCAGCAGCGTAACCGGGACTAGCGGAGAGACCCAGTACTTC